The next 16 T cell receptor beta chains were all read from a single sample in a study of blood T cell repertoires in COVID-19. Clones were sequenced by immunoSEQ multiplex PCR, and TCRdb holds only the in-frame ones, with some missing. The sample holds 100,000 to 150,000 clones, about 86% seen once. Sequencing input: peripheral blood. These receptors came from a woman aged 55-70 years with active or convalescent COVID-19.

There are a few counts of this clone. The V call is TRBV7-3, the J call TRBJ1-1; D remains unclear. CDR1 and CDR2 (germline): SGHTA, FQGTGA. The CDR3 totals 12 residues. The V and J ends lost 4 bases and 7 bases respectively, with 10 bases between them. DNA for the CDR3: TGTGCCAGCAGCTCACCGGCAGGTGAAGCTTTCTTT. This gives the protein CASSSPAGEAFF.

The J gene is TRBJ1-5, the V gene TRBV6-1, with a possible D match to TRBD1 (5 bases). CDR3 length equals 16 residues. Trimming removed 2 bases at V and 3 bases at J, with 14 bases between. Germline CDR1 and CDR2: MNHNS and SASEGT. The CDR3 here is CASSEWGVDNNQPQHF. In nucleotides, the CDR3 is TGTGCCAGCAGTGAATGGGGGGTGGACAACAATCAGCCCCAGCATTTT.

The CDR3 nucleotides read TGTGCCAGCAGCTCCCCTGTCGGTGGCTACACCTTC. Its protein product is CASSSPVGGYTF. V usage is TRBV7-2 and J usage is TRBJ1-2, with no clear D. This CDR3 is built from 12 residues. V gave up 4 bases and J gave up 7 bases, with 10 bases separating them. CDR1 is SGHTA and CDR2 is FQGNSA in the germline V gene.

The rearrangement links TRBV14 to TRBJ2-2; weak D call: TRBD1 (5 bases). V shed 3 bases and J shed 4 bases, with 12 bases lying between them. Germline values: CDR1 SGHDN, CDR2 FVKESK. The CDR3 sequence is 15 residues long. CDR3 sequence: CASSQSRQLTGELFF. The CDR3 DNA is TGTGCCAGCAGCCAGTCGAGACAGCTCACCGGGGAGCTGTTTTTT.

The V gene is TRBV14, the J gene TRBJ2-5; no definite D call. Germline values: CDR1 SGHDN, CDR2 FVKESK. CDR3 length: 13 amino acids. V gave up 0 bases and J gave up 10 bases, with 12 bases separating them. The CDR3 sequence: CASSQEVGRGQYF. The CDR3 nucleotides read TGTGCCAGCAGCCAAGAGGTTGGCAGAGGCCAGTACTTC.

V usage is TRBV28 and J usage is TRBJ1-1; D may be TRBD1 (6 bases). Germline V gene data show CDR1 as MDHEN and CDR2 as SYDVKM. Trimming removed 4 bases at V and 3 bases at J, with 15 bases between. The length of the CDR3 is 15 residues. CDR3 sequence (DNA): TGTGCCAGCAGTTCCCTAGGGGGGGCGGACACTGAAGCTTTCTTT. This sequence encodes CASSSLGGADTEAFF.

The table lists this clone with a count of one. The chain joins TRBV28 to TRBJ2-3; tentative D call: TRBD2 (6 bases). Germline loops: CDR1 MDHEN, CDR2 SYDVKM. The length of the CDR3 is 12 residues. Trimming removed 2 bases from V and 9 bases from J, with 9 bases in between. The DNA of the CDR3 is TGTGCCAGCAGTTTAGTCAGCGGGACGCAGTATTTT. Encoded protein: CASSLVSGTQYF. Looking up the rest from reference TRBV28 and TRBJ2-3 gives the full variable domain: DVKVTQSSRYLVKRTGEKVFLECVQDMDHENMFWYRQDPGLGLRLIYFSYDVKMKEKGDIPEGYSVSREKKERFSLILESASTNQTSMYLCASSLVSGTQYFGPGTRLTVL.

The chain employs TRBV11-1 and TRBJ2-5; a possible D gene is TRBD2 (5 bases). The CDR3 is 13 amino acids. Germline CDR1 SGHAT, CDR2 FQDESV (reference sequence). Trimming stripped 4 bases from V and 4 bases from J, with 10 bases between. DNA for the CDR3: TGTGCCAGCAGCTCGAGGGTTGCAGAGACCCAGTACTTC. Translated: CASSSRVAETQYF.

This sequence joins TRBV25-1 and TRBJ2-5; 8 nucleotides align to TRBD2. The V segment lost 5 bases and the J segment 5 bases; nucleotides outside the gene matches: 10. The germline gives CDR1 MGHDK, CDR2 SYGVNS. The CDR3 is made up of 15 amino acids. The CDR3 is CASSKPGRVGETQYF. In nucleotides, the CDR3 is TGTGCCAGCAGTAAACCCGGGAGGGTAGGGGAGACCCAGTACTTC.

The V and J genes are TRBV15 and TRBJ1-5, with D unresolved. Per the germline V gene, CDR1 is LNHNV and CDR2 is YYDKDF (reference sequence). Trimming stripped 5 bases from V and 1 base from J, with 6 bases between. This CDR3 has 13 amino acids. DNA of the CDR3: TGTGCCACCAGCCCAGGAAGCAATCAGCCCCAGCATTTT. Its translation: CATSPGSNQPQHF.

The chain has TRBV15 and TRBJ2-5; no clear D. The CDR3 consists of 12 residues. CDR1 and CDR2 (germline): LNHNV, YYDKDF (reference sequence). Trimming removed 2 bases from V and 3 bases from J, with 4 bases in between. The CDR3 here is CATSRQKETQYF. The CDR3 DNA reads as TGTGCCACCAGCAGACAGAAAGAGACCCAGTACTTC.

V is TRBV28 and J is TRBJ1-3; D remains unclear. This CDR3 has 13 amino acids. Trimming removed 7 bases from V and 0 bases from J, with 7 bases in between. Germline CDR1 and CDR2: MDHEN and SYDVKM. The CDR3 here is CASKGVSGNTIYF. The CDR3 bases are TGTGCCAGCAAAGGAGTCTCTGGAAACACCATATATTTT.

Note on this clone: One junction end disagrees with the germline gene, perhaps due to a read error. The chain couples TRBV6-5 to TRBJ2-3; 8 bases fit TRBD2. CDR1 MNHEY and CDR2 SVGAGI come from the germline V gene. The CDR3 extends over 15 amino acids. The CDR3 region has the DNA TGTACCAGCAGTCCCTCCGGGAGGGCCACAGATACGCAGTATTTT. This gives the protein CTSSPSGRATDTQYF.

This clone was seen a single time. The chain has TRBV19 and TRBJ1-2; 7 nucleotides align to TRBD1. Germline trimming cut 8 bases from V and 3 bases from J; bases unmatched to any gene: 6. This CDR3 has 13 amino acids. In germline, CDR1 is LNHDA, CDR2 SQIVND (reference sequence). The CDR3 DNA follows: TGTGCCAGTTCGCAGGGGGTGGACTATGGCTACACCTTC. Protein sequence: CASSQGVDYGYTF.

The chain is built from TRBV12-3 or TRBV12-4 and TRBJ2-1, with D maybe TRBD2 (6 bases). The ends were cut back, 3 bases at V and 12 bases at J, with 12 bases in the middle. The CDR3 is 12 amino acids. In DNA form, the CDR3 reads TGTGCCAGCAGTTTCGGGGACGGGGGGCAGTTCTTC. Protein: CASSFGDGGQFF.

The chain uses TRBV29-1 and TRBJ1-1, with 7 bases identical to TRBD1. Per germline, CDR1 SQVTM and CDR2 ANQGSEA. The V gene end was trimmed by 7 bases and the J gene end by 7 bases; junction bases not matched to a gene: 9. This CDR3 spans 12 amino acids. CDR3 sequence (DNA): TGCAGCGCCAAGACAGGGTCGGTTGAAGCTTTCTTT. It codes for CSAKTGSVEAFF.